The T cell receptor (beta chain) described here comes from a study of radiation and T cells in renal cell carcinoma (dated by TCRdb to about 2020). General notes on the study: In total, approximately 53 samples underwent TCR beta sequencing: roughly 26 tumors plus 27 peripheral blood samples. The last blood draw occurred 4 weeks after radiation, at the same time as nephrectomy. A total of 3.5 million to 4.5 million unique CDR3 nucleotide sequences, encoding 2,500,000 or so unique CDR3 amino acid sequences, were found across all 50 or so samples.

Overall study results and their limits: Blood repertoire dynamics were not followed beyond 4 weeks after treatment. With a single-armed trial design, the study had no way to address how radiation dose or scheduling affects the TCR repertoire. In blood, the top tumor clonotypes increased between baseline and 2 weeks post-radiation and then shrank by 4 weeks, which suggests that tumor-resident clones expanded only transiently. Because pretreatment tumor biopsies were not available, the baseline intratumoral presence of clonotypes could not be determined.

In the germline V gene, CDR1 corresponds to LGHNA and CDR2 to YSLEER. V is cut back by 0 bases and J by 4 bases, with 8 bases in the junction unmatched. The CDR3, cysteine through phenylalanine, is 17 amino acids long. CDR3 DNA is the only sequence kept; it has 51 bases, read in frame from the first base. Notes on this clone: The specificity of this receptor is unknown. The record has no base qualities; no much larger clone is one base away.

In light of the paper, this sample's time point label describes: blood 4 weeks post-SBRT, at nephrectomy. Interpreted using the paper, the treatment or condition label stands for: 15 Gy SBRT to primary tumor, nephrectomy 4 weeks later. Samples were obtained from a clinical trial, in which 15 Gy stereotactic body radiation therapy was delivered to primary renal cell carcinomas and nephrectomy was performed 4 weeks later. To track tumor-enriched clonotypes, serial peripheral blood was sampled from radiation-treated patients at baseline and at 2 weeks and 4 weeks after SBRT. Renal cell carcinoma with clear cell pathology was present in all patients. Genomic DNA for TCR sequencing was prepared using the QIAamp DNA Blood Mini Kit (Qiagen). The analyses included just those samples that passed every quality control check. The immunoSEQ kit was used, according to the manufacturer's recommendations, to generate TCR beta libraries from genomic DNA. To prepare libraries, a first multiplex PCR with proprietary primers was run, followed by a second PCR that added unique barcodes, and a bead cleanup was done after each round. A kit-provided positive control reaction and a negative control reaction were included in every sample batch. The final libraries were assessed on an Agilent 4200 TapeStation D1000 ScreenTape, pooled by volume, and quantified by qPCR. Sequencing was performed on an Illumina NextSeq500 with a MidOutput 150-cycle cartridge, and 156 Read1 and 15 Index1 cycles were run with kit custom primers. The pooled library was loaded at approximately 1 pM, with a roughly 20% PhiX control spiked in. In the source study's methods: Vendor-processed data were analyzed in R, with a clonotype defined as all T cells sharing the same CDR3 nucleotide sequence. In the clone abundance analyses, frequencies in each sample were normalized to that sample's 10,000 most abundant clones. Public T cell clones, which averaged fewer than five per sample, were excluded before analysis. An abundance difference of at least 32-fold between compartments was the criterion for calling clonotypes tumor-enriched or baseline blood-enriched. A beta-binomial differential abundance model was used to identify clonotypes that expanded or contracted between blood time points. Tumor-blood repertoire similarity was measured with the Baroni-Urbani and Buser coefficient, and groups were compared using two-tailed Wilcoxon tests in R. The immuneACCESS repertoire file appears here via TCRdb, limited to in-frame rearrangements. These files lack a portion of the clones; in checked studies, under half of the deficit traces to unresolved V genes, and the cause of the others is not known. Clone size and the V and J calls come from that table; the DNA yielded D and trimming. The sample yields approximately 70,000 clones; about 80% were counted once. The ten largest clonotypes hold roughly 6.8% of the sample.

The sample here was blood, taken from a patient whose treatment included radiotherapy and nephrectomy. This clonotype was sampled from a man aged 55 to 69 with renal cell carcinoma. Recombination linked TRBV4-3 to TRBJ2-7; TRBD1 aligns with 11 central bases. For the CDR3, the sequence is CASSQDRWDRGSYEQYF. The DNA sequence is TGCGCCAGCAGCCAAGATAGATGGGACAGGGGGTCTTACGAGCAGTACTTC.